This T cell receptor (beta chain) was recovered during a study of blood T cell repertoires in COVID-19. Turning to the study itself: Material from acute and convalescent COVID-19 was sourced from the United States, Italy and Spain.

CDR3 length: 15 amino acids. Germline V lookup: CDR1 SGDLS, CDR2 YYNGEE. The ends lost 4 bases at V and 8 bases at J; junction bases unmatched: 11. Sequenced by immunoSEQ multiplex PCR; TCRdb stores in-frame clones only, minus some. The sample holds approximately 140,000 clones, about four fifths seen once. Material for sequencing was peripheral blood. The receptor was isolated from a man aged 70-80 years with acute or convalescent COVID-19. The J gene is TRBJ2-2, the V gene TRBV9; 7 nucleotides agree with TRBD1. CDR3 nucleotide sequence: TGTGCCAGCAGCTCCCGGGCCACGACAGGGGGGGAGCTGTTTTTT. It translates to CASSSRATTGGELFF.